One T cell receptor beta chain is described in this entry. Its matching antigen is unknown. CDR3 length: 13 amino acids. The junction had 6 bases not matched to a gene; V was cut back by 5 bases and J by 7 bases. Germline lookup yields CDR1 MNHNS and CDR2 SASEGT. Regions amplified from RNA transcripts were the TCR beta CDR3 regions. HTBI primers were the set used in a first-round RT-PCR of the TCR CDR3. A single record per CDR3 protein comes from TCRdb applying MiXCR to the multiplex PCR reads. This table holds roughly 180,000 distinct CDR3 sequences, over 15% found once. This sample stems from a study of T cells in Graves' hyperthyroidism and ophthalmopathy. Study information: Staff took peripheral blood when the initial diagnosis was made, before any treatment began.

Disease duration under 2 months; hyperthyroidism patients were aged 18 to 65. Patients with uncontrolled infections, other autoimmune diseases, pregnancy or lactation were excluded. Study-wide points: Most thyroid clonotypes expanded above 0.001 appeared in blood too.

J is TRBJ2-7 and V is TRBV6-1; 9 bases are a match to TRBD2. This receptor was identified in a woman in her forties or fifties with Graves' hyperthyroidism. The sample taken for sequencing was blood. The CDR3 DNA sequence: TGTGCCAGCAGTCTGACTAGCGGTAGAGAGCAGTACTTC. Its translation: CASSLTSGREQYF.